Listed below are T cell receptor beta chains from one sample, sequenced in a study of control samples from healthy donors and cancer patients. Measured with immunoSEQ multiplex PCR; TCRdb has only the in-frame clones, and not every one. The data contain 150,000 to 200,000 clones, more than 90% of them singletons. The sequenced sample consisted of blood. The receptors were gathered from a man aged 25 to 45 in good health. CDR3s include the opening cysteine and the closing phenylalanine or tryptophan. D genes are given only for firm matches. Size tells how often a clone was seen (once, few, many) or the class of an expanded clone, and some rows leave it out.

DNA: TGTGCCACCAGCAGAGGCGGGTTCAACTACGAGCAGTACTTC
CDR3: CATSRGGFNYEQYF
J: TRBJ2-7
V: TRBV15
D: .
size: .

DNA: TGTGCCAGCAGCTTAGAGTTCCGACAGGGCCAAAATGAAAAACTGTTTTTT
CDR3: CASSLEFRQGQNEKLFF
J: TRBJ1-4
V: TRBV11-2
D: TRBD1
size: .

DNA: TGTGCCAGCAGTTTGACTAGCGGAGCCACCTACGAGCAGTACTTC
CDR3: CASSLTSGATYEQYF
J: TRBJ2-7
V: TRBV28
D: TRBD2
size: .

DNA: TGTGCCAGCAGTTCAGTTATGACAGTTAATCTAGATGGCTACACCTTC
CDR3: CASSSVMTVNLDGYTF
J: TRBJ1-2
V: TRBV6-6
D: .
size: .

DNA: TGTGCCAGCAGTTTCGGGACACCAAGCACAGATACGCAGTATTTT
CDR3: CASSFGTPSTDTQYF
J: TRBJ2-3
V: TRBV6-5
D: .
size: .

DNA: TGTGCAAGTCGCTTAGAGGTAGTGGGGTTGTGCACCGGGGAGCTGTTTTTT
CDR3: CASRLEVVGLCTGELFF
J: TRBJ2-2
V: TRBV12-2
D: .
size: .

DNA: TGTGCCAGCAGCTTAGCAGCCGGGGATGAGCAGTTCTTC
CDR3: CASSLAAGDEQFF
J: TRBJ2-1
V: TRBV7-9
D: .
size: .

DNA: TGTGCCGCGCTAAAAGAACAATTATACGAGCAGTACTTC
CDR3: CAALKEQLYEQYF
J: TRBJ2-7
V: TRBV15
D: .
size: .

DNA: TGTGCCAGCTCACCCGACAGTGGTCAGCCCCAGCATTTT
CDR3: CASSPDSGQPQHF
J: TRBJ1-5
V: TRBV18
D: .
size: once

DNA: TGCGCCAGCAGCTTTGGCAGGGGGGACTATGGCTACACCTTC
CDR3: CASSFGRGDYGYTF
J: TRBJ1-2
V: TRBV5-1
D: TRBD1
size: .

DNA: TGTGCCAGCAGTTTGAGGGGGGGACCTGGGGCCAACGTCCTGACTTTC
CDR3: CASSLRGGPGANVLTF
J: TRBJ2-6
V: TRBV28
D: .
size: .

DNA: TGTGCCAGCAGCTTGGTGGGCAGGGGGCAATCAGATACGCAGTATTTT
CDR3: CASSLVGRGQSDTQYF
J: TRBJ2-3
V: TRBV5-4
D: TRBD1
size: .

DNA: TGTGCCAGCATCAAAGCGGGGGGCACAGATACGCAGTATTTT
CDR3: CASIKAGGTDTQYF
J: TRBJ2-3
V: TRBV6-5
D: TRBD2
size: once

DNA: TGTGCCACCAAGGGGCAGGGCGAACGGCCCCAGCATTTT
CDR3: CATKGQGERPQHF
J: TRBJ1-5
V: TRBV15
D: .
size: .

DNA: TGTGCCAGCAGTCACGGACTAGCGGGCTACGAGCAGTACTTC
CDR3: CASSHGLAGYEQYF
J: TRBJ2-7
V: TRBV27
D: TRBD2
size: .

DNA: TGTGCCAGCAGCTATGGACATACCAAAGCCTATAATTCACCCCTCCACTTT
CDR3: CASSYGHTKAYNSPLHF
J: TRBJ1-6
V: TRBV7-9
D: .
size: .